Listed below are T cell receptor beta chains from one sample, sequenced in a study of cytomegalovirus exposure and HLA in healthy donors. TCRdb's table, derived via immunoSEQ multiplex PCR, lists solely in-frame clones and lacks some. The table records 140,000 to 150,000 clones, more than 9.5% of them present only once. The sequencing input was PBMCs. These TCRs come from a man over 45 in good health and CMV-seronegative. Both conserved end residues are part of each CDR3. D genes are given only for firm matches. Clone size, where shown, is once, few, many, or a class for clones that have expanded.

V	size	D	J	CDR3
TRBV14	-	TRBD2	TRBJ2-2	CASSPLTSFTGELFF
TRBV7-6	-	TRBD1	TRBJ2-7	CASSLEAGGTGGIYEQYF
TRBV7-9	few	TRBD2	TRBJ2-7	CASSLEAGTPYEQYF
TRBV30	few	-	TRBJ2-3	CAWSVLDTQYF
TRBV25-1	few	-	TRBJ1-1	CASSAPGALMNTEAFF
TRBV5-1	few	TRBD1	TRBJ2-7	CASSFGQVSSYEQYF
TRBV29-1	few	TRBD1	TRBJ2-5	CSVTDRAGIETQYF
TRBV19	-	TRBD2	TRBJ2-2	CASLPEREFTGELFF
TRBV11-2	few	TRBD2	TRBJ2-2	CASSVMGLAGIGELFF
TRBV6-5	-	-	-	CASRGPGTEQYF
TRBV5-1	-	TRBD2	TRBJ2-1	CASSPTSGGFDEQFF
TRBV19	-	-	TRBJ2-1	CAVMGFSMNEQFF
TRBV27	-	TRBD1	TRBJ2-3	CASSWLRGQPATDTQYF
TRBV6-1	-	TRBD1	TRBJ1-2	CASTPGTGSDGYTF
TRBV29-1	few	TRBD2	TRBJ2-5	CSVGGGWTLSETQYF
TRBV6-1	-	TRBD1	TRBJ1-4	CASSESRDRGNEKLFF
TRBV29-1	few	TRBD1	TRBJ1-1	CSGRDRGRHTEAFF
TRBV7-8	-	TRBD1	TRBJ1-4	CASSFSRGQVVATNEKLFF
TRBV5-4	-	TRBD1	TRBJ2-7	CASSPSGTGTLGQYF
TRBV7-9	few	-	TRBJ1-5	CASSPTGDWNQPQHF
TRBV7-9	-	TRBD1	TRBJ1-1	CASSLSRDRVSAFF
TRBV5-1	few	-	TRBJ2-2	CASSPQSVSTGELFF
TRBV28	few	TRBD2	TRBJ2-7	CASSLVLAGGPYEQYF
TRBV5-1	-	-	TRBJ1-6	CASSLGEGRNSPLHF
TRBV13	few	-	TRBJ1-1	CASSTPHGSNTEAFF
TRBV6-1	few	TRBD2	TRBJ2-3	CASSEAGLADTQYF
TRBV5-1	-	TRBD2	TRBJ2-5	CASSLGQREGWETQYF
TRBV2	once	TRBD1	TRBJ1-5	CASQGQGFNQPQHF
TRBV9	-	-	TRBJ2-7	CASSPRQDRTYEQYF
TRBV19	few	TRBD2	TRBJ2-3	CASSIRRELTDTQYF
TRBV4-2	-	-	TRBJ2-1	CASSQDSQGIYNEQFF
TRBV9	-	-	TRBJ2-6	CASSVTPSGANVLTF
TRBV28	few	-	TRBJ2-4	CASSPRLVEGNIQYF
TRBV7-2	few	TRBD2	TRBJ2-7	CASSPRGSGGASYEQYF
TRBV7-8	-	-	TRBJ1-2	CASRSGGGSNYGYTF
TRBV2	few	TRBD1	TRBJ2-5	CASQGKGAQETQYF
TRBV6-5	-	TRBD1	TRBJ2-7	CASSGPPTGGEQYF
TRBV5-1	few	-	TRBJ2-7	CASSLVASTYEQYF
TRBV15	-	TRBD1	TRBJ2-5	CATSSSGTASETQYF
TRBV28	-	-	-	CASRTQGRANEQYF
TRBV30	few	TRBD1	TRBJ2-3	CAWSVRGQGADTQYF
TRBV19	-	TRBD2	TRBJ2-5	CATGWREGETQYF
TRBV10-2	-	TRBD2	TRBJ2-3	CASTDWTPSGRPSTDTQYF
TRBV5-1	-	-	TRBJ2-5	CASSSPRGRETQYF
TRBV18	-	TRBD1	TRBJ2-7	CASSSGQGYEQYF
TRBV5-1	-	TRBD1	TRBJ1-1	CASSLEGQGVTEAFF
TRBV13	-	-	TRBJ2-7	CASSSRVREQYF
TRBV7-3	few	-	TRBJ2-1	CASSFLRRGEQFF
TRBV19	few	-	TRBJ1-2	CASQKKFLGQANGYTF
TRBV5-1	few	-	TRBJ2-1	CASSQPGHLLPHNEQFF
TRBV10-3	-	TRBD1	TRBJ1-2	CAISESPQGNYGYTF
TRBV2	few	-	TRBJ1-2	CASSATPGLYGYTF
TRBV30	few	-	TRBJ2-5	CAWSVGGPETQYF
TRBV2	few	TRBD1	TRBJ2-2	CASSAYRGETGELFF
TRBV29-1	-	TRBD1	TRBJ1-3	CSVGTGGFGSGNTIYF
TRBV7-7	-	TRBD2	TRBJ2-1	CASSPGLAGAGNEQFF